This T cell receptor beta chain was sequenced during a study of blood T cell repertoires in COVID-19. Study information: PBMCs, B-cell-depleted T cells, or T cells were the source of the cDNA or gDNA that made up the material.

A few counts support this clone. The CDR3 is 12 amino acids. Germline V lookup: CDR1 SQVTM, CDR2 ANQGSEA. Trimming shortened V by 7 bases and J by 4 bases, and 13 bases separated the two germline ends. Profiling relied on immunoSEQ multiplex PCR, and the TCRdb table lists in-frame clones only, not all of them. The table includes over 45,000 clones, roughly 77% detected once. The receptor was isolated from a human donor with active or convalescent COVID-19. The donor label of this sample is uncertain. The chain recombines TRBV29-1 with TRBJ1-1, with D perhaps matching TRBD1 (6 bases). Sequences were obtained from peripheral blood. As DNA, the CDR3 is TGCAGCGCCCAGGGAGGGGGCACTGAAGCTTTCTTT. Translating gives CSAQGGGTEAFF.